This paragraph reports one TCR beta chain. Its antigen is not identified. This sample is part of a study of cytomegalovirus exposure and HLA in healthy donors. At the level of the study: As an earlier analysis found, about 200 million T cells yielded about 100 million unique TCR beta sequences. Most donors, roughly 77% of several hundred genotyped, fell in the Caucasian-associated ancestry cluster.

This PCR relied on a set of 60 Vbeta primers and 13 Jbeta primers. Original handling: There were about 80 million unique TCR beta chains by a later count, and about 11 million of them were shared. Only in-frame clones appear in the TCRdb table, and some are missing; sequencing was by immunoSEQ multiplex PCR. V, J and clone size are taken as reported in that table, and D and trimming were inferred from the DNA itself. The sample carries about 170,000 clones, 84% recorded once. Germline V lookup: CDR1 SGDLS, CDR2 YYNGEE. There are 17 residues in the CDR3. V lost 2 bases and J 4 bases, leaving 21 bases between the germline ends. Study-level points and caveats: Many donors carried some public TCRs, although rarity characterized most TCR sequences.

The chain has TRBV9 and TRBJ1-2, with a tentative D call TRBD1 (5 bases). The sequenced sample consisted of PBMCs. The sequence came from a boy aged 2-9 years in good health and CMV-seronegative. The CDR3: CASSVGPNEGLTYGYTF. As DNA, the CDR3 is TGTGCCAGCAGCGTCGGACCCAACGAGGGACTTACCTATGGCTACACCTTC.